These T cell receptor beta chains were read from a single sample in a study of early T cells in non-severe SARS-CoV-2 infection. TCRdb reanalysed the 5' RACE reads using MiXCR and keeps one entry per CDR3 protein. The repertoire holds about 50,000 distinct CDR3 sequences, with more than 12% as singletons. The source was whole blood, collected at baseline. The source of these receptors is an adult who was a healthcare worker with PCR-confirmed SARS-CoV-2 infection or an uninfected control (not recorded which). The CDR3 runs from the conserved cysteine through the conserved F or W. A D gene is named only where the DNA matches it firmly. Clone sizes are given selectively: once, few, many, or a class where the clone is expanded.

>TRBV9|15|many|TRBJ1-2|TRBD1
CASSVAPQGASGYTF
TGTGCCAGCAGCGTAGCGCCACAGGGGGCTAGTGGCTACACCTTC
>TRBV12-3/TRBV12-4|13|few|TRBJ2-5|NA
CASSLRTQETQYF
TGTGCCAGCAGTTTACGGACGCAAGAGACCCAGTACTTC
>TRBV18|16|NA|TRBJ2-2|TRBD2
CASSPFSRESAGELFF
TGTGCCAGCTCACCTTTTTCGCGGGAGAGCGCCGGGGAGCTGTTTTTT
>TRBV20-1|13|few|TRBJ1-5|NA
CSARWGGNQPQHF
TGCAGTGCTAGATGGGGGGGTAATCAGCCCCAGCATTTT
>TRBV14|13|many|TRBJ2-1|NA
CASNTIGVNEQFF
TGTGCCAGCAACACGATCGGGGTGAATGAGCAGTTCTTC
>TRBV3-1|14|many|TRBJ2-5|NA
CASSQDGGRKTQYF
TGTGCCAGCAGCCAAGATGGTGGTAGGAAGACCCAGTACTTC
>TRBV12-3/TRBV12-4|16|NA|TRBJ2-2|TRBD1
CASSLGGTGNTGELFF
TGTGCCAGCAGTTTAGGGGGGACAGGTAACACCGGGGAGCTGTTTTTT
>TRBV7-3|13|medium-sized|TRBJ2-7|NA
CASSLPDSSEQYF
TGTGCCAGCAGCCTCCCCGACTCTTCCGAGCAGTACTTC
>TRBV28|15|many|TRBJ2-1|NA
CASSRIRMGLYRQFF
TGTGCCAGCAGCCGGATCCGAATGGGACTTTATCGGCAGTTCTTC
>TRBV5-1|17|few|TRBJ2-1|NA
CASSGGEGGGIYNEQFF
TGCGCCAGCAGCGGTGGAGAGGGAGGGGGAATATACAATGAGCAGTTCTTC
>TRBV4-1|19|NA|TRBJ2-7|TRBD2
CASSSNVGYGTSASYEQYF
TGCGCCAGCAGCTCTAACGTGGGATACGGGACTAGCGCCTCGTACGAGCAGTACTTC
>TRBV4-1|11|many|TRBJ2-1|NA
CASSLADEQFF
TGCGCCAGCAGCCTAGCAGATGAGCAGTTCTTC
>TRBV20-1|13|many|TRBJ1-5|NA
CSAPDRSGQPQHF
TGCAGTGCCCCGGACAGAAGTGGTCAGCCCCAGCATTTT
>TRBV5-1|19|many|TRBJ2-3|NA
CASSPRGRGGPLSTDTQYF
TGCGCCAGCAGCCCCAGGGGGCGCGGGGGGCCCTTAAGCACAGATACGCAGTATTTT
>TRBV23-1|13|many|TRBJ1-5|NA
CASSQRSNQPQHF
TGCGCCAGCAGTCAACGGAGCAATCAGCCCCAGCATTTT
>TRBV28|13|few|TRBJ2-7|NA
CASSDRSWYEQYF
TGTGCCAGCTCTGATAGATCTTGGTACGAGCAGTACTTC